These T cell receptor beta chains were read from a single sample in a study of cytomegalovirus exposure and HLA in healthy donors. Sequencing was performed with immunoSEQ multiplex PCR; in TCRdb, only in-frame clones are kept and a portion is missing. Among approximately 140,000 clones listed, about 79% were seen once. Sample: PBMCs. Receptors were obtained from a male donor in good health and CMV-seronegative. Each CDR3 is given with its conserved first and last residue. D genes are given only for firm matches. Clone size is stated in some rows and not others, as once, few, many or a class when expanded.

j_gene	len	d_gene	abundance	v_gene	CDR3nt	CDR3aa
TRBJ1-5	15	.	.	TRBV6-5	TGTGCCAGCAGTTCAAGGACAGCCGAGAATCAGCCCCAGCATTTT	CASSSRTAENQPQHF
TRBJ1-2	15	TRBD1	.	TRBV6-1	TGTGCCAGCAGACCTGCTTCGGGACAGGGCCGTGGCTACACCTTC	CASRPASGQGRGYTF
TRBJ2-3	18	TRBD2	once	TRBV5-4	TGTGCCAGCGGTAGGGGGACTAGCGGGAGTGAGGGCACAGATACGCAGTATTTT	CASGRGTSGSEGTDTQYF
TRBJ1-1	13	.	.	TRBV30	TGTGCCTGGGACCCTGAGGTGAACACTGAAGCTTTCTTT	CAWDPEVNTEAFF
TRBJ2-7	13	.	.	TRBV11-3	TGTGCCAGCAGCTTAGAGGGTACGGGCGAGCAGTACTTC	CASSLEGTGEQYF
TRBJ2-7	14	.	.	TRBV5-4	TGTGCCAGCAGCTTCAGGGGCGGCTCCTACGAGCAGTACTTC	CASSFRGGSYEQYF
TRBJ2-5	14	.	.	TRBV6-6	TGTGCCAGCACCCAGCAGGGGACCCAAGAGACCCAGTACTTC	CASTQQGTQETQYF
TRBJ1-2	14	.	.	TRBV4-3	TGCGCCAGCAGCCAAGAGAATTGGGGGGAAGGCTACACCTTC	CASSQENWGEGYTF
TRBJ1-1	13	.	.	TRBV10-2	TGCGCCAGCAGTGAGTCTGGCGGTTTTAAAGCTTTCTTT	CASSESGGFKAFF
TRBJ1-6	14	.	.	TRBV2	TGTGCCAGCAGTCCCCGCGGGTATAATTCACCCCTCCACTTT	CASSPRGYNSPLHF
TRBJ2-7	13	.	.	TRBV30	TGTGCCTGGAGAGGGGCAGACTCCTACGAGCAGTACTTC	CAWRGADSYEQYF
TRBJ2-7	13	TRBD2	.	TRBV5-1	TGCGCCAGCAGGTCCCTAGCGGGAGATGAGCAGTACTTC	CASRSLAGDEQYF
TRBJ2-7	16	TRBD2	.	TRBV6-4	TGTGCCAGCAGTTTGAGGACTAGCGGGAGCTCCTACGAGCAGTACTTC	CASSLRTSGSSYEQYF
TRBJ2-1	17	TRBD2	.	TRBV11-2	TGTGCCAGCAGCCATCCTGGTACGGGACTAGCCTACAATGAGCAGTTCTTC	CASSHPGTGLAYNEQFF
TRBJ1-1	15	.	.	TRBV30	TGTGCCTGGAGTCCCTATTATCCGGGGGACACTGAAGCTTTCTTT	CAWSPYYPGDTEAFF
TRBJ2-5	12	.	.	TRBV27	TGTGCCAGCTCAGGCCGGCAAGAGACCCAGTACTTC	CASSGRQETQYF
TRBJ2-7	13	.	.	TRBV19	TGTGCCACCATGGGGGGGCAGTCCTACGAGCAGTACTTC	CATMGGQSYEQYF
TRBJ1-5	12	.	.	TRBV19	TGTGCCAGCGGCGGGGGGCTTCAGCCCCAGCATTTT	CASGGGLQPQHF
TRBJ2-5	13	.	.	TRBV19	TGTGCCAGACAGGGGAGGCGGCAAGAGACCCAGTACTTC	CARQGRRQETQYF
TRBJ1-3	13	.	once	TRBV7-9	TGTGCCAACGGAGAGAGCGCTGGAAACACCATATATTTT	CANGESAGNTIYF
TRBJ2-7	14	.	.	TRBV5-6	TGTGCCAGCAGCTTGAGTGGCAGCTCCTACGAGCAGTACTTC	CASSLSGSSYEQYF
TRBJ1-2	12	.	.	TRBV28	TGTGCCAGCAGTTTGGGGGAGGGTGGCTACACCTTC	CASSLGEGGYTF
TRBJ1-1	13	.	once	TRBV6-5	TGTGCCAGCAGTTACCAGGGTCTGGCTGAAGCTTTCTTT	CASSYQGLAEAFF
TRBJ2-1	15	.	.	TRBV21-1	TGTGCCAGCAAGCCGAACAGGGGACCCCCAGGTGAGCAGTTCTTC	CASKPNRGPPGEQFF